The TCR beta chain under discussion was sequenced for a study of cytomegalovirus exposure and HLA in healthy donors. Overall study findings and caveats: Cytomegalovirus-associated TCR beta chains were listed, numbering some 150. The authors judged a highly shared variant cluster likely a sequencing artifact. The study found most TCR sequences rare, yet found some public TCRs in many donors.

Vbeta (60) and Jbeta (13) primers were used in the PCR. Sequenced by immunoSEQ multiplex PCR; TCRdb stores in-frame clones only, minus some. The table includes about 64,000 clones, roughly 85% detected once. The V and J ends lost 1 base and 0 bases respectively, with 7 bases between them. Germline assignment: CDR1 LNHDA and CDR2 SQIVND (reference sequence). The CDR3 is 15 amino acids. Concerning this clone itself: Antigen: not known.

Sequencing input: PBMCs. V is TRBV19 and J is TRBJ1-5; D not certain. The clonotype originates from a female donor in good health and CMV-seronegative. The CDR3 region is CASSIVASSNQPQHF. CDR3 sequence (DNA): TGTGCCAGTAGTATAGTGGCAAGTAGCAATCAGCCCCAGCATTTT.